Below are 9 T cell receptor beta chains sequenced from a single sample in a study of chemoradiotherapy in HPV16-positive cancers. TCRdb's table, derived via immunoSEQ multiplex PCR, lists solely in-frame clones and lacks some. There are approximately 9,300 clones in the sample; under 80% occur only once, and about 14% lies in the top ten. This material was collected from a patient who underwent chemoradiotherapy. These receptors were taken from a human donor with HPV-associated anogenital cancer.

This clone appeared a few times. The chain is built from TRBV7-6 and TRBJ2-1; 11 bases map to TRBD2. The CDR3 is 15 amino acids. The V and J ends lost 7 bases and 9 bases, in that order; junction bases with no gene match: 11. The germline gives CDR1 SGHVS, CDR2 FNYEAQ. The CDR3 protein is CASNLAGGPSPEQFF. The CDR3 DNA follows: TGTGCCAGCAATTTAGCGGGGGGGCCAAGCCCTGAGCAGTTCTTC.

J is TRBJ1-5 and V is TRBV28; D is possibly TRBD1 (5 bases). Germline V lookup: CDR1 MDHEN, CDR2 SYDVKM. The CDR3 consists of 17 residues. The V and J ends lost 3 bases and 0 bases respectively, with 15 bases between them. The CDR3 protein is CASSLEFGGYSNQPQHF. DNA for the CDR3: TGTGCCAGCAGTTTGGAGTTCGGGGGATATAGCAATCAGCCCCAGCATTTT.

The chain has TRBV28 and TRBJ2-7; 11 bases agree with TRBD1. J lost 4 bases, V lost 6 bases, and 5 bases had no gene match. Germline CDR1 is MDHEN and CDR2 is SYDVKM. CDR3 length equals 14 residues. The CDR3 loop reads CASRFGQGAYEQYF. CDR3 nucleotide sequence: TGTGCCAGCAGATTCGGACAGGGGGCTTACGAGCAGTACTTC. Together with reference TRBV28 and TRBJ2-7, the CDR3 gives the full variable domain: DVKVTQSSRYLVKRTGEKVFLECVQDMDHENMFWYRQDPGLGLRLIYFSYDVKMKEKGDIPEGYSVSREKKERFSLILESASTNQTSMYLCASRFGQGAYEQYFGPGTRLTVT.

The CDR3 sequence: CASSPRGAGYEQYF. CDR3 in DNA: TGTGCCAGCTCACCACGTGGCGCGGGGTACGAGCAGTACTTC. V gene TRBV18 combines with J gene TRBJ2-7; weak D call: TRBD2 (6 bases). Trimming stripped 1 base from V and 4 bases from J, with 11 bases between. The length of the CDR3 is 14 residues. Germline V gene lookup returns CDR1 KGHSH and CDR2 LQKENI.

This chain connects TRBV7-9 to TRBJ1-1; D uncertain. The V end was cut by 2 bases, the J end by 4 bases, with 8 bases between. The CDR3 extends over 13 amino acids. CDR1 and CDR2 (germline): SEHNR, FQNEAQ (reference sequence). The CDR3 spells CASSLTPLTEAFF. The CDR3 DNA reads as TGTGCCAGCAGCTTAACTCCGCTCACTGAAGCTTTCTTT. The full variable domain, its missing parts supplied by reference TRBV7-9 and TRBJ1-1, is DTGVSQNPRHKITKRGQNVTFRCDPISEHNRLYWYRQTLGQGPEFLTYFQNEAQLEKSRLLSDRFSAERPKGSFSTLEIQRTEQGDSAMYLCASSLTPLTEAFFGQGTRLTVV.

The rearrangement links TRBV2 to TRBJ1-1, with D uncertain. The germline V gene encodes CDR1 SNHLY and CDR2 FYNNEI. With 8 bases removed from V and 0 bases from J, the gap between germline ends came to 7 bases. CDR3 length equals 12 residues. The CDR3 region has the DNA TGTGCCAGCGGCAGGCTGAACACTGAAGCTTTCTTT. Its translation: CASGRLNTEAFF.

The chain has TRBV4-1 and TRBJ1-4, with a tentative D call TRBD1 (5 bases). Trimming took 0 bases from V and 8 from J, leaving 13 bases between them. CDR3 length: 15 residues. Germline V CDR1 and CDR2: MGHRA, YSYEKL. The CDR3 loop reads CASSQDPGLYEKLFF. CDR3 nucleotide sequence: TGCGCCAGCAGCCAAGATCCAGGGTTGTACGAAAAACTGTTTTTT.

The chain employs TRBV11-2 and TRBJ1-3; D uncertain. This CDR3 has 16 amino acids. Trimming shortened V by 4 bases and J by 9 bases, and 22 bases separated the two germline ends. The germline V gene encodes CDR1 SGHAT and CDR2 FQNNGV. CDR3 sequence: CASSYHLGLNGGTIYF. The CDR3 DNA sequence: TGTGCCAGCAGCTACCACCTCGGACTAAATGGAGGCACCATATATTTT.

V and J are TRBV27 and TRBJ2-1; TRBD1 agrees at 10 bases. This CDR3 is 16 amino acids long. Germline values: CDR1 MNHEY, CDR2 SMNVEV (reference sequence). With 6 bases clipped from V and 8 bases from J, the junction kept 13 bases outside the gene matches. The CDR3: CASRRKSGTGEYEQFF. In nucleotides, the CDR3 is TGTGCCAGCAGAAGGAAATCCGGGACAGGGGAATATGAGCAGTTCTTC.